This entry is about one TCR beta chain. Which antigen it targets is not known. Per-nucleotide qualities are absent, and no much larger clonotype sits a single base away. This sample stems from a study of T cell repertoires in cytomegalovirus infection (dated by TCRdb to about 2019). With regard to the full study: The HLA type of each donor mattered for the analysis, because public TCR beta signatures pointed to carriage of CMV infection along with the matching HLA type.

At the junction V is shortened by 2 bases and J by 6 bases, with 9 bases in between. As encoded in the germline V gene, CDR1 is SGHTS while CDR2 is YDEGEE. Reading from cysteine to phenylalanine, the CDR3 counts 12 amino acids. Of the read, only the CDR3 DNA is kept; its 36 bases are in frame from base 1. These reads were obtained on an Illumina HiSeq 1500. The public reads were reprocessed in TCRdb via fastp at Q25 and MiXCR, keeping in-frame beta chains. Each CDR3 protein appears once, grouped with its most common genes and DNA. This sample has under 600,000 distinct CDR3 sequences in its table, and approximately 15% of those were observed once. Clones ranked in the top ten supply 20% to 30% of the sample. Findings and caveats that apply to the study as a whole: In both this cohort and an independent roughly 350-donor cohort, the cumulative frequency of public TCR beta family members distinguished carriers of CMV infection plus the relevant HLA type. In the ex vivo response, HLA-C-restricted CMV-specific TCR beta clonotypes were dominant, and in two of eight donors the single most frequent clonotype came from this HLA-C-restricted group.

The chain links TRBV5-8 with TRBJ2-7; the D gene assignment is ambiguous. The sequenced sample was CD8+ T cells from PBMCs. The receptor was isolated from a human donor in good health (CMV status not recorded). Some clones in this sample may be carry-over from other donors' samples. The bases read TGTGCCAGCAGCTTTGGTGGATTCGAGCAGTACTTC. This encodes CASSFGGFEQYF.